This is a list of T cell receptor beta chains from one sample in a study of shared clonotypes between healthy human individuals. Sequencing used immunoSEQ multiplex PCR; TCRdb keeps in-frame clones, though not all of them. The table has about 640,000 clones, around 72% seen once. The sample comprised memory CD4+ T cells sorted from blood. The source is a woman younger than 45 in good health. Each CDR3 is given with its conserved first and last residue. A D gene is named only where the DNA matches it firmly. Not all rows give a size; the values are once, few, many and, for expanded clones, a class.

D: TRBD2; J: TRBJ2-5; size: .; V: TRBV28; DNA: TGTGCCAGCACCGTAGCGGGGAAAGAGACCCAGTACTTC; CDR3: CASTVAGKETQYF
D: .; J: TRBJ2-1; size: .; V: TRBV14; DNA: TGTGCCAGCAGCCAGGGTAGGGCAGCCGCCAGAAATGAGCAGTTCTTC; CDR3: CASSQGRAAARNEQFF
D: TRBD1; J: TRBJ2-5; size: .; V: TRBV28; DNA: TGTGCCAGCAGTACTCGACAGGGCCTCCAAGAGACCCAGTACTTC; CDR3: CASSTRQGLQETQYF
D: TRBD1; J: TRBJ2-7; size: .; V: TRBV25-1; DNA: TGTGCCAGCAGTGATCCGGGACAGGGGTACTACGAGCAGTACTTC; CDR3: CASSDPGQGYYEQYF
D: TRBD1; J: TRBJ2-5; size: .; V: TRBV2; DNA: TGTGCCAGCAGTACAGGGGGCCTGAGGACCCAGTACTTC; CDR3: CASSTGGLRTQYF
D: .; J: TRBJ1-5; size: .; V: TRBV6-1; DNA: TGTGCCAGCAGTTTGTTGTCGGCCCAGCCCCAGCATTTT; CDR3: CASSLLSAQPQHF
D: .; J: TRBJ1-2; size: few; V: TRBV4-1; DNA: TGCGCCAGCAGCCCCTCGGCGGGCTATGGCTACACCTTC; CDR3: CASSPSAGYGYTF
D: .; J: TRBJ2-7; size: once; V: TRBV10-3; DNA: TGTGCCATCGGAAAGACCCAAACCTACGAGCAGTACTTC; CDR3: CAIGKTQTYEQYF
D: .; J: TRBJ1-3; size: .; V: TRBV7-6; DNA: TGTGCCAGCAGCCCCCAAGCGACAGACTACTCTGGAAACACCATATATTTT; CDR3: CASSPQATDYSGNTIYF
D: .; J: TRBJ1-5; size: .; V: TRBV12-5; DNA: TGTGCTAGTGGTTTGGGGCATCAGCCCCAGCATTTT; CDR3: CASGLGHQPQHF
D: TRBD1; J: TRBJ2-2; size: .; V: TRBV13; DNA: TGTGCCAGCAGCTATGCGACAGGGGTCCCCGGGGAGCTGTTTTTT; CDR3: CASSYATGVPGELFF
D: .; J: TRBJ2-7; size: .; V: TRBV19; DNA: TGTGCCAGTAGAGGATCCCAGGGGATTACGAACGAGCAGTACTTC; CDR3: CASRGSQGITNEQYF
D: .; J: TRBJ2-5; size: few; V: TRBV5-1; DNA: TGCGCCAGCAGCCCTGCAGAGCAAGAGACCCAGTACTTC; CDR3: CASSPAEQETQYF
D: TRBD1; J: TRBJ2-7; size: .; V: TRBV18; DNA: TGTGCCAGCTCACCACCCGGACAGGGGGGATTGGAGTACTTC; CDR3: CASSPPGQGGLEYF
D: .; J: TRBJ2-1; size: few; V: TRBV7-3; DNA: TGTGCCAGCAGCTCCCACTCCTACAATGAGCAGTTCTTC; CDR3: CASSSHSYNEQFF
D: TRBD2; J: TRBJ2-2; size: .; V: TRBV28; DNA: TGTGCCAGCAGTTTTTTAGCGGGCTATACCGGGGAGCTGTTTTTT; CDR3: CASSFLAGYTGELFF
D: TRBD2; J: TRBJ2-3; size: once; V: TRBV19; DNA: TGTGCCAGTAGCCCGATAGCGGGAGCCACAGATACGCAGTATTTT; CDR3: CASSPIAGATDTQYF
D: .; J: TRBJ1-2; size: .; V: TRBV9; DNA: TGTGCCAGCAGCGTAGAAGAGGGAAGTGTCTATGGCTACACCTTC; CDR3: CASSVEEGSVYGYTF
D: TRBD2; J: TRBJ2-7; size: .; V: TRBV28; DNA: TGTGCCAGCAGCGGTAGCGGGGTAAGCTACGAGCAGTACTTC; CDR3: CASSGSGVSYEQYF
D: .; J: TRBJ2-5; size: .; V: TRBV7-2; DNA: TGTGCCAGCAGCTTCCCCCCACAAGAGACCCAGTACTTC; CDR3: CASSFPPQETQYF
D: .; J: TRBJ2-3; size: few; V: TRBV7-7; DNA: TGTGCCAGCAGCTTAGCGGATCGAACAGATACGCAGTATTTT; CDR3: CASSLADRTDTQYF
D: .; J: TRBJ2-3; size: .; V: TRBV7-2; DNA: TGTGCCAGCAGCTCCAGAGGCGACCTGGGGGCAGATACGCAGTATTTT; CDR3: CASSSRGDLGADTQYF
D: .; J: TRBJ2-1; size: .; V: TRBV7-3; DNA: TGTGCCAGCAGCTTAACCCGTAGCGGAGAGCAGTTCTTC; CDR3: CASSLTRSGEQFF
D: .; J: TRBJ2-1; size: .; V: TRBV29-1; DNA: TGCAGCGTTCGGGGGGCTTCCTACAATGAGCAGTTCTTC; CDR3: CSVRGASYNEQFF
D: .; J: TRBJ2-7; size: .; V: TRBV29-1; DNA: TGCAGCGTTGCCCGGACAGTATACGAGCAGTACTTC; CDR3: CSVARTVYEQYF
D: .; J: TRBJ1-1; size: .; V: TRBV6-5; DNA: TGTGCCAGCAGGAGACAGGTGAACACTGAAGCTTTCTTT; CDR3: CASRRQVNTEAFF
D: .; J: TRBJ2-3; size: many; V: TRBV9; DNA: TGTGCCAGCAGCGTAGACCTAGGAATTAGCACAGATACGCAGTATTTT; CDR3: CASSVDLGISTDTQYF
D: .; J: TRBJ2-7; size: .; V: TRBV6-1; DNA: TGTGCCAGCACTGCTAGCACCTACGAGCAGTACTTC; CDR3: CASTASTYEQYF
D: .; J: TRBJ2-5; size: .; V: TRBV10-1; DNA: TGCGCCAGCAGTGAGGACCATCCGGAGACCCAGTACTTC; CDR3: CASSEDHPETQYF
D: TRBD1; J: TRBJ2-5; size: .; V: TRBV4-1; DNA: TGCGCCAGCAGCCAAGATTTCGGGACAGACAAACAAGAGACCCAGTACTTC; CDR3: CASSQDFGTDKQETQYF
D: .; J: TRBJ1-4; size: .; V: TRBV7-8; DNA: TGTGCCAGCAGCATCAGTACTAATGAAAAACTGTTTTTT; CDR3: CASSISTNEKLFF
D: .; J: TRBJ2-1; size: few; V: TRBV5-4; DNA: TGTGCCAGCAGCTTGGTTGCTAGTAACAATGAGCAGTTCTTC; CDR3: CASSLVASNNEQFF
D: .; J: TRBJ1-2; size: once; V: TRBV18; DNA: TGTGCCAGCTCACCACCCGACAGATTAGCCGGGTATGGCTACACCTTC; CDR3: CASSPPDRLAGYGYTF
D: TRBD1; J: TRBJ2-7; size: .; V: TRBV2; DNA: TGTGCCAGCAGTGAAGGTGGGACAGGGGGAGTCGAGCAGTACTTC; CDR3: CASSEGGTGGVEQYF
D: .; J: TRBJ1-2; size: .; V: TRBV14; DNA: TGTGCCAGCAGCCAAACGGGGGCATCTTATGGCTACACCTTC; CDR3: CASSQTGASYGYTF
D: TRBD1; J: TRBJ1-2; size: .; V: TRBV7-2; DNA: TGTGCCAGCAGCTTAAGGTCCACAGGGGGCAATGGCTACACCTTC; CDR3: CASSLRSTGGNGYTF
D: TRBD2; J: TRBJ2-1; size: few; V: TRBV15; DNA: TGTGCCACCAGCAGAACAACGACTAGCGGGAGCGGCAATGAGCAGTTCTTC; CDR3: CATSRTTTSGSGNEQFF
D: .; J: TRBJ1-5; size: .; V: TRBV7-8; DNA: TGTGCCAGCAGCCCCGAGGGGTTAGCAAATCAGCCCCAGCATTTT; CDR3: CASSPEGLANQPQHF
D: TRBD2; J: TRBJ2-1; size: once; V: TRBV18; DNA: TGTGCCAGCGCACTAGCGGGAGGGTACAATGAGCAGTTCTTC; CDR3: CASALAGGYNEQFF
D: .; J: TRBJ2-3; size: few; V: TRBV4-2; DNA: TGTGCCAGCAGCCAAGAGGTGACTGGTGGGTTGGATACGCAGTATTTT; CDR3: CASSQEVTGGLDTQYF
D: .; J: TRBJ2-1; size: once; V: TRBV7-2; DNA: TGTGCCAGCAGCTTAGGGCGGAACTCCTACAATGAGCAGTTCTTC; CDR3: CASSLGRNSYNEQFF
D: TRBD2; J: TRBJ2-3; size: .; V: TRBV5-1; DNA: TGCGCCAGCAGCTTGCGTCTAGCGGGAGGGTTAGATACGCAGTATTTT; CDR3: CASSLRLAGGLDTQYF